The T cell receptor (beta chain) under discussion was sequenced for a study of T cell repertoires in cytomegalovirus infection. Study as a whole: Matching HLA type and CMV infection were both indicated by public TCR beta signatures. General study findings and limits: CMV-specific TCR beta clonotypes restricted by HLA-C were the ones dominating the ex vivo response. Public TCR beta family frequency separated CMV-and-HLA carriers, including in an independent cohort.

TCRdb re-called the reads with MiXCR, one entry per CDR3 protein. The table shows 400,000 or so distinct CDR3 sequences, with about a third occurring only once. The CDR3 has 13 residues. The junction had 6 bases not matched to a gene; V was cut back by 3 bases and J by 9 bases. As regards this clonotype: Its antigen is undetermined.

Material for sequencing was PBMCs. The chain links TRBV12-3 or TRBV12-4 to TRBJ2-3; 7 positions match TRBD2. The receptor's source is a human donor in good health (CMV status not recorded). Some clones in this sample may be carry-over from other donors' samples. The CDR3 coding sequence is TGTGCCAGCAGTTTCGTTGGTAGCGGGACGCAGTATTTT. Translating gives CASSFVGSGTQYF.